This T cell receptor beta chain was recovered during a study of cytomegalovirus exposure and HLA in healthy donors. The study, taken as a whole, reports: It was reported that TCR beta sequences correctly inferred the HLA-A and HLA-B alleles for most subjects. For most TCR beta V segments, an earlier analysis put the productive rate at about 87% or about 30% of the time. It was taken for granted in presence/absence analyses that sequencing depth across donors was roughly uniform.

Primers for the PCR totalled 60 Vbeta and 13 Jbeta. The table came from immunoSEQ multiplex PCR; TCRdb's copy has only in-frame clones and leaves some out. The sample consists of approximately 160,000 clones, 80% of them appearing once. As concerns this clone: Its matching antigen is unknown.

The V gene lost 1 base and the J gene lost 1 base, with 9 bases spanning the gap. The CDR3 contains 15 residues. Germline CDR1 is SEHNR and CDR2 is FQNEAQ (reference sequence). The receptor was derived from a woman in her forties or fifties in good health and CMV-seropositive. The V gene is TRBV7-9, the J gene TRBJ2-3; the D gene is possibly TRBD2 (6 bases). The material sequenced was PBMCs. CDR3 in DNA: TGTGCCAGCAGCTTAGGAGCGGGTCGCACAGATACGCAGTATTTT. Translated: CASSLGAGRTDTQYF.